A selection of T cell receptor beta chains follows, all from one sample in a study of shared clonotypes between healthy human individuals. The assay was immunoSEQ multiplex PCR, and TCRdb's table has in-frame clones only and misses some. The table lists roughly 680,000 clones, around 77% of them singletons, with more than 1.5% in the top ten. The sample comprised memory CD4+ T cells sorted from blood. The receptors originated from a woman aged 25-40 years in good health. Each CDR3 is given with its conserved first and last residue. The D gene is left open where the match is weak. Only some rows state a clone size, as once, few, many or a class for expanded clones.

j_call clone_size d_call v_call cdr3_aa cdr3_nt
TRBJ2-2 NA NA TRBV7-2 CASSSQGDTGELFF TGTGCCAGCAGCTCCCAGGGAGACACCGGGGAGCTGTTTTTT
TRBJ2-7 few NA TRBV5-1 CASSLGGRNYEQYF TGCGCCAGCAGCTTGGGCGGCAGGAACTACGAGCAGTACTTC
TRBJ1-1 few NA TRBV19 CASRSDRRNTEAFF TGTGCCAGTAGGTCCGACAGGAGGAACACTGAAGCTTTCTTT
TRBJ2-1 few TRBD1 TRBV19 CASRQGNLASYNEQFF TGTGCCAGTAGACAGGGGAACTTGGCGTCCTACAATGAGCAGTTCTTC
TRBJ2-7 NA NA TRBV9 CASSVATRGGPFEQYF TGTGCCAGCAGCGTAGCTACACGCGGCGGTCCCTTCGAGCAGTACTTC
TRBJ2-3 many NA TRBV5-1 CASSPGTLTDTQYF TGCGCCAGCAGCCCCGGGACTCTTACAGATACGCAGTATTTT
TRBJ1-2 NA NA TRBV7-9 CASSLEGGSGYGYTF TGTGCCAGCAGCTTAGAAGGAGGGTCGGGCTATGGCTACACCTTC
TRBJ1-3 NA NA TRBV5-1 CASRSSSGNTIYF TGCGCCAGCAGGTCTAGCTCTGGAAACACCATATATTTT
TRBJ1-2 NA TRBD1 TRBV6-6 CASSRQGGNDGYTF TGTGCCAGCAGCCGACAGGGTGGGAACGATGGCTACACCTTC
TRBJ1-2 NA NA TRBV4-2 CASSPGGYGYTF TGTGCCAGCAGCCCGGGGGGCTATGGCTACACCTTC
TRBJ2-2 NA NA TRBV28 CASSLLGGGTGELFF TGTGCCAGCAGTTTATTAGGTGGGGGCACCGGGGAGCTGTTTTTT
TRBJ2-3 NA TRBD2 TRBV9 CASSVLPTSGADTQYF TGTGCCAGCAGCGTACTCCCCACTAGCGGTGCAGATACGCAGTATTTT
TRBJ2-7 NA NA TRBV7-2 CASSLIVGQAGSYEQYF TGTGCCAGCAGCTTAATCGTGGGCCAGGCCGGCTCCTACGAGCAGTACTTC
TRBJ1-1 many NA TRBV10-2 CASSDRQGGSNTEAFF TGCGCCAGCAGTGATCGTCAGGGAGGGAGTAACACTGAAGCTTTCTTT
TRBJ2-1 few NA TRBV21-1 CASSKGPGDGNEQFF TGTGCCAGCAGCAAAGGTCCCGGGGATGGGAATGAGCAGTTCTTC
TRBJ1-4 NA NA TRBV2 CASSGWGAGNEKLFF TGTGCCAGCAGCGGGTGGGGGGCAGGTAACGAAAAACTGTTTTTT
TRBJ2-7 few TRBD1 TRBV15 CATSSHQGARFHEQYF TGTGCCACCAGCAGCCACCAGGGGGCGCGGTTCCACGAGCAGTACTTC
TRBJ1-6 NA NA TRBV6-5 CASSRTSNNSPLHF TGTGCCAGCAGTCGAACAAGTAATAATTCACCCCTCCACTTT
TRBJ2-5 NA NA TRBV28 CASSSPREQETQYF TGTGCCAGCAGTTCTCCGCGGGAACAAGAGACCCAGTACTTC
TRBJ2-3 NA NA TRBV27 CASSLSGTGRGIDTQYF TGTGCCAGCAGTTTATCCGGTACAGGGCGAGGCATAGATACGCAGTATTTT
TRBJ1-3 few NA TRBV6-1 CASRSTDLGNTIYF TGTGCCAGCAGGTCGACTGATCTAGGAAACACCATATATTTT
TRBJ1-1 NA TRBD1 TRBV10-2 CASIRGQGMNTEAFF TGCGCCAGCATCAGAGGACAGGGTATGAACACTGAAGCTTTCTTT
TRBJ1-5 few TRBD1 TRBV19 CASSIRGGGGQPQHF TGTGCCAGTAGTATCAGAGGGGGCGGCGGTCAGCCCCAGCATTTT
TRBJ1-1 NA NA TRBV6-6 CASSYKGAEAFF TGTGCCAGCAGTTACAAGGGGGCTGAAGCTTTCTTT
TRBJ1-1 NA NA TRBV5-1 CASSSTGSGTEAFF TGCGCCAGCAGCTCAACAGGGAGTGGCACTGAAGCTTTCTTT
TRBJ1-1 NA NA TRBV14 CASSQVWGTEAFF TGTGCCAGCAGCCAAGTTTGGGGCACTGAAGCTTTCTTT
TRBJ2-2 NA NA TRBV5-1 CASSRLTAANTGELFF TGCGCCAGCAGTCGGCTGACTGCCGCGAACACCGGGGAGCTGTTTTTT
TRBJ2-1 many NA TRBV5-1 CASSLDAGGEYNEQFF TGCGCCAGCAGCTTGGATGCGGGTGGGGAATACAATGAGCAGTTCTTC
TRBJ1-3 many NA TRBV28 CASSLPAGNTIYF TGTGCCAGCAGTTTACCAGCTGGAAACACCATATATTTT
TRBJ2-7 NA NA TRBV9 CASSVVAGEQYF TGTGCCAGCAGCGTAGTTGCGGGCGAGCAGTACTTC
TRBJ2-1 few NA TRBV28 CASSFSPREQFF TGTGCCAGCAGTTTTTCTCCCCGCGAGCAGTTCTTC
TRBJ1-3 NA NA TRBV18 CASSPNEAGNTIYF TGTGCCAGCTCACCTAACGAAGCCGGAAACACCATATATTTT
TRBJ1-5 NA TRBD1 TRBV6-1 CASRAQGARNQPQHF TGTGCCAGCAGGGCCCAGGGGGCGAGGAATCAGCCCCAGCATTTT
TRBJ2-5 NA NA TRBV4-1 CASSQDVGGRTQYF TGCGCCAGCAGCCAAGATGTAGGAGGTCGGACCCAGTACTTC
TRBJ1-4 NA NA TRBV19 CASSIRATNEKLFF TGTGCCAGTAGTATACGGGCAACTAATGAAAAACTGTTTTTT
TRBJ2-1 once NA TRBV7-2 CASSFRESEYNEQFF TGTGCCAGCAGCTTTCGGGAGTCAGAATACAATGAGCAGTTCTTC
TRBJ2-1 NA TRBD2 TRBV5-1 CASSLGTSGNEQFF TGCGCCAGCAGCTTGGGGACTAGTGGCAATGAGCAGTTCTTC
TRBJ2-7 NA NA TRBV28 CASSFPASTYEQYF TGTGCCAGCAGTTTCCCGGCTTCCACCTACGAGCAGTACTTC